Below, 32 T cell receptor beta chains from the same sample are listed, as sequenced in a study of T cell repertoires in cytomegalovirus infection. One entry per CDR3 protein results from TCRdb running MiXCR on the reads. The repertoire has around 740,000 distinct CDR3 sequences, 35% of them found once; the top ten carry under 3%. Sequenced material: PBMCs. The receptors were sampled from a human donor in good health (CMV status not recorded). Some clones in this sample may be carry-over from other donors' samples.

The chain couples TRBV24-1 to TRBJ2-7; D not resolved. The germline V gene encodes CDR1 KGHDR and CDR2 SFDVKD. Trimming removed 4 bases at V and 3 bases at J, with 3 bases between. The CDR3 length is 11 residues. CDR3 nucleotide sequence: TGTGCCACCAGTGACAACTACGAGCAGTACTTC. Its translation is CATSDNYEQYF.

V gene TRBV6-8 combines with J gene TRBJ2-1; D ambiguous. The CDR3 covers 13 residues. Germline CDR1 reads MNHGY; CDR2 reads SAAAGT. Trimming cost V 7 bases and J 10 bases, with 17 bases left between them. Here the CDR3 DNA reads TGTGCCAGCATGAATGTGGAGTGGAAAGAGCAGTTCTTC. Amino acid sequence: CASMNVEWKEQFF.

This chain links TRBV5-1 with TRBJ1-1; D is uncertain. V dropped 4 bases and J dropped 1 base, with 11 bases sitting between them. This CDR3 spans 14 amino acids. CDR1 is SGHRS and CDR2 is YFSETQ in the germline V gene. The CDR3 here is CASSPVAANTEAFF. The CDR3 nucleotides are TGCGCCAGCAGCCCAGTAGCGGCGAACACTGAAGCTTTCTTT. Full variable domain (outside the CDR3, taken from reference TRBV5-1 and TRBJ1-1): KAGVTQTPRYLIKTRGQQVTLSCSPISGHRSVSWYQQTPGQGLQFLFEYFSETQRNKGNFPGRFSGRQFSNSRSEMNVSTLELGDSALYLCASSPVAANTEAFFGQGTRLTVV.

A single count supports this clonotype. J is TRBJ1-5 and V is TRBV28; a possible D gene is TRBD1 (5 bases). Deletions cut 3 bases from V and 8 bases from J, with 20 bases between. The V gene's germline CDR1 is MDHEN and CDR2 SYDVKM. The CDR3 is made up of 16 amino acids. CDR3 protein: CASSLAGTPAGEPQHF. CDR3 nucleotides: TGTGCCAGCAGTTTGGCCGGGACGCCAGCGGGGGAGCCCCAGCATTTT.

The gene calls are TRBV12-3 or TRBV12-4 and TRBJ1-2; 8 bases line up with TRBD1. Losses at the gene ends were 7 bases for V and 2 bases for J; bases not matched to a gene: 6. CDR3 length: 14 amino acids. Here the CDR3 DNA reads TGTGCCAGCAACGCAGGGGGCATAAACTATGGCTACACCTTC. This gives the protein CASNAGGINYGYTF.

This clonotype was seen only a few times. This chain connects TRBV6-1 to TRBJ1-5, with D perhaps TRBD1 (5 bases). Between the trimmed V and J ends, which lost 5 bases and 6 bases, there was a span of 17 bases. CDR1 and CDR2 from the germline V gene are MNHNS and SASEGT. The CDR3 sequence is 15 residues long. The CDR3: CASSFTGPGGQPQHF. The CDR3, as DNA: TGTGCCAGCAGTTTTACAGGACCCGGGGGTCAGCCCCAGCATTTT.

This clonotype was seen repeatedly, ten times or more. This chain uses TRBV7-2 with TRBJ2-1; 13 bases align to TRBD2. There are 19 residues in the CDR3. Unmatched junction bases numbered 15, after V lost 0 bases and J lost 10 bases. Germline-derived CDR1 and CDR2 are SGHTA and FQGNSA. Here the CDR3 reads CASSLALRTSGRATREQFF. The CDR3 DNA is TGTGCCAGCAGCTTAGCACTTCGGACTAGCGGGAGAGCCACTAGGGAGCAGTTCTTC.

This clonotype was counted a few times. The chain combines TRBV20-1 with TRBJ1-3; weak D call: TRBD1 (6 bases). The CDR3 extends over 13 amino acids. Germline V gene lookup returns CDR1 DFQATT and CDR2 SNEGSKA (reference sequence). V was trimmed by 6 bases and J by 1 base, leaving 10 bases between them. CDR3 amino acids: CSAGTGSGNTIYF. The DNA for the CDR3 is TGCAGTGCCGGCACAGGGTCTGGAAACACCATATATTTT.

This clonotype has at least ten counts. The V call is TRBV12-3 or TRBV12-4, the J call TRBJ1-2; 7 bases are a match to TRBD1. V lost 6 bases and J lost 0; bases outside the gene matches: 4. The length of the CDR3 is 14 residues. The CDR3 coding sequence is TGTGCCAGCAGCTCAGGGGGGGCTAACTATGGCTACACCTTC. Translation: CASSSGGANYGYTF.

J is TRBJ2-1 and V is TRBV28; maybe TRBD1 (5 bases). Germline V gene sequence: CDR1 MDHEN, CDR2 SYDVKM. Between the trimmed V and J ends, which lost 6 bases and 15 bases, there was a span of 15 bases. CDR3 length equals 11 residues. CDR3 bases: TGTGCCAGCAGCCTACGAATAGACAGGTTCTTC. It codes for CASSLRIDRFF.

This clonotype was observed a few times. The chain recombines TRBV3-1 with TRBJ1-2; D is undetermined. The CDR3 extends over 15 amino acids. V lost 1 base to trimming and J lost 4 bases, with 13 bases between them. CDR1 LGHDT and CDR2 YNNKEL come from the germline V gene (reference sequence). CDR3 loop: CASSQGAERFYGYTF. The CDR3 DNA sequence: TGTGCCAGCAGCCAAGGGGCAGAGCGGTTCTATGGCTACACCTTC. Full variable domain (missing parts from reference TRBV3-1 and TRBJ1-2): DTAVSQTPKYLVTQMGNDKSIKCEQNLGHDTMYWYKQDSKKFLKIMFSYNNKELIINETVPNRFSPKSPDKAHLNLHINSLELGDSAVYFCASSQGAERFYGYTFGSGTRLTVV.

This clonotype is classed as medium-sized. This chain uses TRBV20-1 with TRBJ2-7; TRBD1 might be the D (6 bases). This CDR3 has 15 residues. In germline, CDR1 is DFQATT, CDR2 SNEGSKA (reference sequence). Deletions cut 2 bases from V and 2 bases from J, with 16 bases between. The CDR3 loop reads CSARKDRVLAYEQYF. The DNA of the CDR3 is TGCAGTGCTAGAAAGGACAGAGTATTAGCCTACGAGCAGTACTTC.

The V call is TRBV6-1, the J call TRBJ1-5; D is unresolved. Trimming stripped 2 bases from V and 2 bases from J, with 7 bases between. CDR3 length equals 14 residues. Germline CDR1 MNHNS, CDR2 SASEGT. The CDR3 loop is CASSENLGNQPQHF. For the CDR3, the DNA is TGTGCCAGCAGTGAAAATCTGGGCAATCAGCCCCAGCATTTT.

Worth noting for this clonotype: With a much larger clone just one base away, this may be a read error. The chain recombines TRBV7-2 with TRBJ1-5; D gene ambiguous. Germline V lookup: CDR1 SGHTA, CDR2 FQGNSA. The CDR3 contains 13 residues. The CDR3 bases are TGTGCCAGCAGCTTAACTACTAATCAGCCCCCGCATTTT. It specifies CASSLTTNQPPHF.

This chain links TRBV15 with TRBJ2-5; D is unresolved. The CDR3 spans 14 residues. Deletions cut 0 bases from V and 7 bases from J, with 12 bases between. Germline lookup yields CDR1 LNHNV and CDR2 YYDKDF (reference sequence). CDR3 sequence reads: CATSRDVSLGTQYF. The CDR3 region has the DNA TGTGCCACCAGCAGAGATGTTTCCCTTGGGACCCAGTACTTC. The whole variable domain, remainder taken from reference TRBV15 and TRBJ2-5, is DAMVIQNPRYQVTQFGKPVTLSCSQTLNHNVMYWYQQKSSQAPKLLFHYYDKDFNNEADTPDNFQSRRPNTSFCFLDIRSPGLGDTAMYLCATSRDVSLGTQYFGPGTRLLVL.

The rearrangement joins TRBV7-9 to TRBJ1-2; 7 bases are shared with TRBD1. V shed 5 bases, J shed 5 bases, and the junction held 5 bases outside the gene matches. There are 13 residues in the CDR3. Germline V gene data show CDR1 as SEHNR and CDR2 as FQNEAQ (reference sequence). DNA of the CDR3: TGTGCCAGCAGCATCTCGACAGGGTATGGCTACACCTTC. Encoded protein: CASSISTGYGYTF.

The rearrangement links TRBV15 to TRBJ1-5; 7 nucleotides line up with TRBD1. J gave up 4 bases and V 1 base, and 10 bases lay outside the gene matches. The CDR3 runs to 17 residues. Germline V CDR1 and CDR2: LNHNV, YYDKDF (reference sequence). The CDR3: CATSRVRTTGSNQPQHF. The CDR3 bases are TGTGCCACCAGCAGAGTGAGGACGACAGGGTCTAATCAGCCCCAGCATTTT.

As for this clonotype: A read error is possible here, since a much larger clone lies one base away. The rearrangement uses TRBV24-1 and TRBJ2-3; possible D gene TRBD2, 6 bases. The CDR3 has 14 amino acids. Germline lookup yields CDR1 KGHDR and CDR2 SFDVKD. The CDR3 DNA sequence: TGTGCCGCCAGTGATTCCCTTCGCGGGGTTACGCAGTATTTT. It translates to CAASDSLRGVTQYF.

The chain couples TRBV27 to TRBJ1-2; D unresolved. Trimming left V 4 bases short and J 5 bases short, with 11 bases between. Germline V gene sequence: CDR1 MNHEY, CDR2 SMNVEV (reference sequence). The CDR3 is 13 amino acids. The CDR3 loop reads CASSSMGLYGYTF. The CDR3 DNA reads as TGTGCCAGCAGTTCAATGGGCCTGTATGGCTACACCTTC.

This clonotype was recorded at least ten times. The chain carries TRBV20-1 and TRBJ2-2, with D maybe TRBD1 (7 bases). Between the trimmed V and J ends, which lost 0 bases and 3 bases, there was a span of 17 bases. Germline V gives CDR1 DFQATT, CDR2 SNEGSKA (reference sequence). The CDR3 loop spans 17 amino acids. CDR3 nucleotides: TGCAGTGCTAGAGATTATCGAGGCAGGGGGGACACCGGGGAGCTGTTTTTT. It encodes CSARDYRGRGDTGELFF.

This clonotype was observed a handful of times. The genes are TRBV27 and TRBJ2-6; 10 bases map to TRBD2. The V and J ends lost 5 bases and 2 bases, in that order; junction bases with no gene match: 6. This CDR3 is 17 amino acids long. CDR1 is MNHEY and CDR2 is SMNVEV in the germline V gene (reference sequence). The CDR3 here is CASSVLAGVPGANVLTF. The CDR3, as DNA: TGTGCCAGCAGTGTGCTAGCGGGGGTTCCTGGGGCCAACGTCCTGACTTTC.

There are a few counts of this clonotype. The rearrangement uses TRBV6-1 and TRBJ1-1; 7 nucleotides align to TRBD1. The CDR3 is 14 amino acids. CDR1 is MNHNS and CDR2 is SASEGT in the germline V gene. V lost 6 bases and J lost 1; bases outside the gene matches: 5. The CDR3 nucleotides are TGTGCCAGCAGACACAGACAGGGGAACACTGAAGCTTTCTTT. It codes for CASRHRQGNTEAFF.

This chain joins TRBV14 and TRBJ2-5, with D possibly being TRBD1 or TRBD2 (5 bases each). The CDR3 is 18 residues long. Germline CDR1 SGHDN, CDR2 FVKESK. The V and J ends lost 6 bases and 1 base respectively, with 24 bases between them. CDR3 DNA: TGTGCCAGCAGACAATCCGAGGGGTTATTTTCGCTCCAAGAGACCCAGTACTTC. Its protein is CASRQSEGLFSLQETQYF. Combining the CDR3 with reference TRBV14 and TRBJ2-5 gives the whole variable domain EAGVTQFPSHSVIEKGQTVTLRCDPISGHDNLYWYRRVMGKEIKFLLHFVKESKQDESGMPNNRFLAERTGGTYSTLKVQPAELEDSGVYFCASRQSEGLFSLQETQYFGPGTRLLVL.

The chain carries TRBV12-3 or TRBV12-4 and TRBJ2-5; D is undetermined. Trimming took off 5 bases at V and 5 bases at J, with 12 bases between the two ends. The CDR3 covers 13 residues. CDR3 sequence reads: CASSEISRETQYF. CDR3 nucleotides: TGTGCCAGCAGTGAGATTAGCCGGGAGACCCAGTACTTC.

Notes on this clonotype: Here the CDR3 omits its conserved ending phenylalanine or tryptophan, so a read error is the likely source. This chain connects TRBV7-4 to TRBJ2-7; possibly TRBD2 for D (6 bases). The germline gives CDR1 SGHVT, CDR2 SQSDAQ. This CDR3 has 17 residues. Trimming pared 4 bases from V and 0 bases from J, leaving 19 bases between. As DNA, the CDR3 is TGTGCCAGCAGCTCGAGGGGTGGCGAGCGGGCCTCCTACGAGCAGTACTTA. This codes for CASSSRGGERASYEQYL.

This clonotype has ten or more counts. The CDR3 loop reads CASSYPASGLAGGSLTDTQYF. CDR3 nucleotides: TGTGCCAGCAGCTACCCTGCGTCGGGACTAGCGGGAGGGTCGCTTACAGATACGCAGTATTTT. The chain combines TRBV7-8 with TRBJ2-3, with 16 bases fitting TRBD2. This CDR3 is built from 21 residues. V was pared by 4 bases and J by 3 bases, with 16 bases of the junction left unmatched. Per the germline V gene, CDR1 is SGHVS and CDR2 is FQNEAQ. The full variable domain, in which reference TRBV7-8 and TRBJ2-3 provide the parts outside the CDR3, is GAGVSQSPRYKVAKRGQDVALRCDPISGHVSLFWYQQALGQGPEFLTYFQNEAQLDKSGLPSDRFFAERPEGSVSTLKIQRTQQEDSAVYLCASSYPASGLAGGSLTDTQYFGPGTRLTVL.

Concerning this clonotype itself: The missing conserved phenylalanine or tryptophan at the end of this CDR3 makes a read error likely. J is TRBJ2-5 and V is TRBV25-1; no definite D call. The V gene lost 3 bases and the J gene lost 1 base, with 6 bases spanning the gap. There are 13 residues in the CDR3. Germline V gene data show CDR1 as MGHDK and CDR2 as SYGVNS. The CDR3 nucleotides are TGTGCCAGCAGTGAGCTACTCCAAGAGACCCAGTACGTC. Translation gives CASSELLQETQYV.

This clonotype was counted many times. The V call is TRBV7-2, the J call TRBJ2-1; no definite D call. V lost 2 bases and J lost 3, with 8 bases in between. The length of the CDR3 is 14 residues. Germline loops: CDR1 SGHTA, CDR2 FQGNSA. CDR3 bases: TGTGCCAGCAGCTTATCCAGGATCTACAATGAGCAGTTCTTC. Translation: CASSLSRIYNEQFF.

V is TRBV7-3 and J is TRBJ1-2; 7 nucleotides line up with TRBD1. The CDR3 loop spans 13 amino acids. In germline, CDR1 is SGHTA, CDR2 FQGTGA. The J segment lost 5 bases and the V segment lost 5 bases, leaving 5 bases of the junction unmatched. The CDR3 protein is CASSRPGGYGYTF. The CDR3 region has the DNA TGTGCCAGCAGCCGACCAGGGGGGTATGGCTACACCTTC. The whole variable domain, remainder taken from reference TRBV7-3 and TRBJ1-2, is GAGVSQTPSNKVTEKGKYVELRCDPISGHTALYWYRQSLGQGPEFLIYFQGTGAADDSGLPNDRFFAVRPEGSVSTLKIQRTERGDSAVYLCASSRPGGYGYTFGSGTRLTVV.

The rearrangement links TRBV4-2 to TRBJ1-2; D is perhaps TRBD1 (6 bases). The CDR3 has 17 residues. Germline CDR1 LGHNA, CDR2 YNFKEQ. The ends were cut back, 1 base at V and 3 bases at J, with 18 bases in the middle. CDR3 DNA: TGTGCCAGCAGCCAAGGCGCCGGGGGCAGGGCGGACTATGGCTACACCTTC. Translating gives CASSQGAGGRADYGYTF.

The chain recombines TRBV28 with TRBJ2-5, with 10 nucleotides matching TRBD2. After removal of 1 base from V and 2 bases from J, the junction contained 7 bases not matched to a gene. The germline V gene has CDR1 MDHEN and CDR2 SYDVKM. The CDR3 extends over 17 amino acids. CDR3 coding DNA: TGTGCCAGCAGTTTATACGGCTTTAGCGGGAGGCAAGAGACCCAGTACTTC. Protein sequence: CASSLYGFSGRQETQYF.

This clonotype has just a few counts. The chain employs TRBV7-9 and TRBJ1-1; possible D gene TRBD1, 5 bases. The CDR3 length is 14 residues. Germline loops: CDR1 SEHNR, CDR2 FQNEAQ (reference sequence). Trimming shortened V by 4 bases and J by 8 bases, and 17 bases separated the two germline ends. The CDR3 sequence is CASSSSSGNREAFF. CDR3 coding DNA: TGTGCCAGCAGCTCCTCGTCGGGGAACAGGGAAGCTTTCTTT. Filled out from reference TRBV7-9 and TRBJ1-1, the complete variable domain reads DTGVSQNPRHKITKRGQNVTFRCDPISEHNRLYWYRQTLGQGPEFLTYFQNEAQLEKSRLLSDRFSAERPKGSFSTLEIQRTEQGDSAMYLCASSSSSGNREAFFGQGTRLTVV.